Following are 11 T cell receptor beta chains from one sample sequenced in a study of CD8 T cells in ankylosing spondylitis. TCRdb re-derived calls from the 5' RACE reads in MiXCR, one entry per CDR3 protein. In the table there are around 300,000 distinct CDR3 sequences, roughly 11% of which are singletons. Material for sequencing was blood, either unsorted or a sorted T cell fraction (not recorded which). The receptor source for this set is a female donor with ankylosing spondylitis or in good health (not recorded which).

The rearrangement uses TRBV25-1 and TRBJ2-2; TRBD1 aligns across 7 bases. Trimming cost V 2 bases and J 6 bases; bases outside gene matches: 12. Germline V gene lookup returns CDR1 MGHDK and CDR2 SYGVNS. The CDR3 contains 17 residues. CDR3 DNA: TGTGCCAGCAGTGAAGTAGGGGGCCTCATAGGCGCCGGGGAGCTGTTTTTT. Translating it yields CASSEVGGLIGAGELFF.

This clonotype was picked up a small number of times. The chain carries TRBV24-1 and TRBJ2-2, with D unclear. Germline CDR1 is KGHDR and CDR2 is SFDVKD. With 4 bases removed from V and 6 bases from J, the gap between germline ends came to 14 bases. This CDR3 comprises 15 residues. The CDR3 sequence: CATSEGGIRAGELFF. CDR3 coding DNA: TGTGCCACCAGTGAGGGCGGAATAAGGGCCGGGGAGCTGTTTTTT.

This clonotype was detected only a few times. The V call is TRBV20-1, the J call TRBJ1-4; D is undetermined. Germline V CDR1 and CDR2: DFQATT, SNEGSKA (reference sequence). The CDR3 spans 13 residues. V was pared by 5 bases and J by 0 bases, with 7 bases between. The CDR3 DNA reads as TGCAGTGCTCGCACAACAACTAATGAAAAACTGTTTTTT. It is translated as CSARTTTNEKLFF.

This clonotype was seen many times. This chain uses TRBV5-1 with TRBJ2-1; 8 bases are a match to TRBD1. After removal of 6 bases from V and 0 bases from J, the junction contained 8 bases not matched to a gene. This CDR3 is 16 amino acids long. Germline values: CDR1 SGHRS, CDR2 YFSETQ. In DNA, the CDR3 is TGCGCCAGCACAGCAGGGGGCGCGAGCTCCTACAATGAGCAGTTCTTC. It yields the protein CASTAGGASSYNEQFF.

This clonotype was found many times. J is TRBJ2-3 and V is TRBV4-2; 7 bases fit TRBD1. The CDR3 covers 16 residues. V shed 1 base, J shed 1 base, and the junction held 5 bases outside the gene matches. CDR1 LGHNA and CDR2 YNFKEQ come from the germline V gene. The CDR3 is CASSQGQGRGTDTQYF. The CDR3 DNA sequence: TGTGCCAGCAGCCAAGGACAGGGACGGGGCACAGATACGCAGTATTTT.

The sample holds many counts of this clonotype. V and J are TRBV7-2 and TRBJ1-6, with unresolved D. The CDR3 is 12 amino acids. Trimming removed 7 bases from V and 10 bases from J, with 11 bases in between. Germline V gene data show CDR1 as SGHTA and CDR2 as FQGNSA. Written as DNA, the CDR3 is TGTGCCAGCACCACCCTAAGCTCACCCCTCCACTTT. Translation: CASTTLSSPLHF.

This clonotype was detected ten times or more. This rearrangement joins TRBV20-1 to TRBJ1-5; D remains unclear. The CDR3 covers 12 residues. Germline V gene sequence: CDR1 DFQATT, CDR2 SNEGSKA (reference sequence). V lost 0 bases to trimming and J lost 6 bases, with 6 bases between them. CDR3 amino acids: CSARDSGQPQHF. CDR3 nucleotide sequence: TGCAGTGCTAGAGATTCAGGTCAGCCCCAGCATTTT.

This chain connects TRBV5-1 to TRBJ1-1; tentative D call: TRBD1 (6 bases). The CDR3 loop spans 14 amino acids. Germline V gene sequence: CDR1 SGHRS, CDR2 YFSETQ. V lost 1 base, J lost 1 base, and 8 bases lay in between. The chain's CDR3 is CASSLFRGNTEAFF. CDR3 sequence (DNA): TGCGCCAGCAGCTTGTTCAGGGGGAACACTGAAGCTTTCTTT.

This chain joins TRBV12-3 or TRBV12-4 and TRBJ2-7, with 7 bases aligning to TRBD2. The CDR3 runs 13 residues. V lost 10 bases, J lost 1 base, and 7 bases stayed unmatched. CDR3 region: CATGASGSYEQYF. Here the CDR3 DNA reads TGTGCCACCGGGGCTAGCGGTTCCTACGAGCAGTACTTC.

This clonotype was seen repeatedly, ten times or more. The CDR3 protein is CASSRDSLYTGELFF. The CDR3 DNA sequence: TGCGCCAGCAGCCGGGACAGTTTATACACCGGGGAGCTGTTTTTT. The chain combines TRBV5-1 with TRBJ2-2; TRBD1 matches 7 bases. Germline V gives CDR1 SGHRS, CDR2 YFSETQ. The J segment lost 3 bases and the V segment lost 4 bases, leaving 6 bases of the junction unmatched. This CDR3 has 15 amino acids.

This clonotype was picked up many times. The genes are TRBV6-2 or TRBV6-3 and TRBJ1-2; no reliable D call. Germline V gene sequence: CDR1 MNHEY, CDR2 SVGEGT. The V gene lost 6 bases and the J gene lost 4 bases, with 12 bases spanning the gap. The CDR3 consists of 13 residues. This chain's CDR3 is CASSTRLGYGYTF. CDR3 DNA sequence: TGTGCCAGCAGCACTCGGTTGGGCTATGGCTACACCTTC.